The TCR beta chain described here comes from a study of beta chain features in type 1 diabetes. The overall study: Over all samples combined, some 110 million sorted cells were examined.

With regard to this clone: Its cognate antigen is unknown.

Expressed TCRB transcripts were sequenced because the entire RNA isolate underwent reverse transcription. Sequenced by immunoSEQ multiplex PCR; TCRdb stores in-frame clones only, minus some. The sample contains 970,000 or so clones, roughly 15% of which appear only once. Broader study findings: The study found that naive, central memory and Treg TCRB repertoires appeared more similar in patients than in healthy donors.

This CDR3 region has 14 residues. The germline V and J ends were trimmed by 4 bases and 5 bases, with 12 bases remaining between them. In germline, CDR1 is SNHLY, CDR2 FYNNEI. This chain links TRBV2 with TRBJ2-1; D uncertain. This clonotype was sampled from a woman aged 18-30 years in good health. Sequencing was performed on naive CD4+ T cells from blood. This CDR3 reads CASSGVSLNNEQFF. CDR3 DNA: TGTGCCAGCAGTGGGGTTAGTTTAAACAATGAGCAGTTCTTC.